Below are 23 T cell receptor beta chains sequenced from a single sample in a study of blood T cell repertoires in COVID-19. Here immunoSEQ multiplex PCR was the method, and the copy in TCRdb shows in-frame clones only, minus some. The data hold around 100,000 clones, with more than 70% observed a single time. The sample consisted of peripheral blood. The origin of the receptors is a human donor in a cohort sampled during active COVID-19.

The count of this clone is one. The CDR3 protein is CASSLHPGSVAQHF. The CDR3, as DNA: TGTGCCAGCAGCCTTCACCCGGGGTCGGTCGCCCAGCATTTT. This chain uses TRBV5-5 with TRBJ1-5; D gene ambiguous. CDR3 length: 14 residues. The germline V gene has CDR1 SGHKS and CDR2 YYEKEE (reference sequence). The germline V and J ends were trimmed by 4 bases and 11 bases, with 19 bases remaining between them.

The CDR3 bases are TGCGCCAGCAGCTTGAGAAGGGGAAGGGGCACAGATACGCAGTATTTT. Translation: CASSLRRGRGTDTQYF. The V and J genes are TRBV5-1 and TRBJ2-3; a weak D match, TRBD1 (5 bases). Per the germline V gene, CDR1 is SGHRS and CDR2 is YFSETQ. This CDR3 comprises 16 residues. V was pared by 1 base and J by 1 base, with 13 bases between.

This clone showed up just a few times. The chain employs TRBV5-1 and TRBJ2-7; D is possibly TRBD1 (6 bases). CDR3 length equals 14 residues. Germline assignment: CDR1 SGHRS and CDR2 YFSETQ. V was cut by 0 bases and J by 5 bases, with 12 bases left in between. CDR3 region: CASSLAPGADEQYF. CDR3 bases: TGCGCCAGCAGCTTGGCGCCAGGGGCGGACGAGCAGTACTTC.

The chain uses TRBV5-6 and TRBJ2-5; 7 bases map to TRBD2. Germline-derived CDR1 and CDR2 are SGHDT and YYEEEE. The CDR3 runs to 17 residues. J was trimmed by 5 bases and V by 4 bases; bases with no gene match: 17. CDR3: CASSTRTRSGTVETQYF. DNA of the CDR3: TGTGCCAGCAGCACGAGGACCCGGAGCGGGACGGTGGAGACCCAGTACTTC.

V usage is TRBV5-1 and J usage is TRBJ2-2; a possible D gene is TRBD2 (6 bases). Germline-derived CDR1 and CDR2 are SGHRS and YFSETQ. The CDR3 is 17 amino acids. V lost 1 base to trimming and J lost 4 bases, with 17 bases between them. The CDR3 loop reads CASSLIFGGIVTGELFF. The CDR3 DNA reads as TGCGCCAGCAGCTTGATTTTCGGAGGGATAGTCACCGGGGAGCTGTTTTTT. The whole variable domain, remainder taken from reference TRBV5-1 and TRBJ2-2, is KAGVTQTPRYLIKTRGQQVTLSCSPISGHRSVSWYQQTPGQGLQFLFEYFSETQRNKGNFPGRFSGRQFSNSRSEMNVSTLELGDSALYLCASSLIFGGIVTGELFFGEGSRLTVL.

J is TRBJ2-7 and V is TRBV10-3; 8 bases match TRBD1. The CDR3 has 14 residues. Germline CDR1 reads ENHRY; CDR2 reads SYGVKD. V was clipped by 4 bases and J by 0 bases; unmatched bases: 2. CDR3 amino acids: CAISGDRGSYEQYF. The CDR3 coding sequence is TGTGCCATCAGTGGTGACAGGGGCTCCTACGAGCAGTACTTC.

The chain recombines TRBV5-4 with TRBJ1-3, with TRBD1 as a possible D gene (5 bases). Per the germline V gene, CDR1 is SGHNT and CDR2 is YYREEE (reference sequence). With 2 bases removed from V and 4 bases from J, the gap between germline ends came to 13 bases. CDR3 size: 15 residues. The CDR3 bases are TGTGCCAGCAGCTTTCTGGGCAGGGAAGGAAACACCATATATTTT. The encoded protein is CASSFLGREGNTIYF. Full variable domain (rest looked up from reference TRBV5-4 and TRBJ1-3): ETGVTQSPTHLIKTRGQQVTLRCSSQSGHNTVSWYQQALGQGPQFIFQYYREEENGRGNFPPRFSGLQFPNYSSELNVNALELDDSALYLCASSFLGREGNTIYFGEGSWLTVV.

The gene calls are TRBV9 and TRBJ1-4, with TRBD1 identical over 11 bases. V gave up 3 bases and J gave up 5 bases; unmatched junction bases: 3. There are 15 residues in the CDR3. CDR1 and CDR2 from the germline V gene are SGDLS and YYNGEE. The CDR3 nucleotides are TGTGCCAGCAGCGACGGGACAGGGGGAAATGAAAAACTGTTTTTT. Translation gives CASSDGTGGNEKLFF.

The chain couples TRBV19 to TRBJ2-7; D is unresolved. The CDR3 covers 13 residues. V was cut by 3 bases and J by 7 bases, with 13 bases left in between. Germline V gives CDR1 LNHDA, CDR2 SQIVND (reference sequence). The CDR3 sequence is CASSIARRSEQYF. CDR3 bases: TGTGCCAGTAGTATCGCCAGGCGCTCTGAGCAGTACTTC.

The rearrangement uses TRBV11-2 and TRBJ2-3, with 7 bases aligning to TRBD2. V was pared by 5 bases and J by 9 bases, with 11 bases of the junction left unmatched. Germline assignment: CDR1 SGHAT and CDR2 FQNNGV. This CDR3 contains 14 residues. The chain's CDR3 is CASSGSGEARTQYF. The CDR3 DNA reads TGTGCCAGCAGCGGCAGCGGGGAGGCAAGAACGCAGTATTTT. Full variable domain (rest looked up from reference TRBV11-2 and TRBJ2-3): EAGVAQSPRYKIIEKRQSVAFWCNPISGHATLYWYQQILGQGPKLLIQFQNNGVVDDSQLPKDRFSAERLKGVDSTLKIQPAKLEDSAVYLCASSGSGEARTQYFGPGTRLTVL.

The chain combines TRBV28 with TRBJ2-2; D is possibly TRBD1 (5 bases). The CDR3 totals 14 residues. Germline V gene sequence: CDR1 MDHEN, CDR2 SYDVKM. V lost 6 bases, J lost 2 bases, and 10 bases lay in between. The CDR3 DNA follows: TGTGCCAGCAGATTCGACAGTAACACCGGGGAGCTGTTTTTT. Residues: CASRFDSNTGELFF. Complete variable domain (other parts from reference TRBV28 and TRBJ2-2): DVKVTQSSRYLVKRTGEKVFLECVQDMDHENMFWYRQDPGLGLRLIYFSYDVKMKEKGDIPEGYSVSREKKERFSLILESASTNQTSMYLCASRFDSNTGELFFGEGSRLTVL.

The sample holds a few counts of this clone. V and J are TRBV5-6 and TRBJ1-2; D is possibly TRBD1 (5 bases). The CDR3 contains 16 residues. Germline CDR1 and CDR2: SGHDT and YYEEEE. V was trimmed by 4 bases and J by 5 bases, leaving 21 bases between them. The CDR3 is CASSLATLRQPYGYTF. CDR3 DNA: TGTGCCAGCAGCCTTGCGACTCTAAGACAGCCGTATGGCTACACCTTC.

This clone is a singleton in its sample. The genes are TRBV2 and TRBJ1-2; D possibly corresponds to TRBD1 (5 bases). Trimming removed 6 bases from V and 3 bases from J, with 14 bases in between. CDR1 and CDR2 from the germline V gene are SNHLY and FYNNEI. The CDR3 has 14 residues. The chain's CDR3 is CASSEMGLDYGYTF. The CDR3, as DNA: TGTGCCAGCAGCGAGATGGGGCTAGACTATGGCTACACCTTC.

The V and J genes are TRBV3-1 (or the pseudogene TRBV3-2) and TRBJ1-2; D not resolved. Germline CDR1 and CDR2: LGHDT and YNNKEL (reference sequence). The CDR3 is 13 residues long. Trimming stripped 3 bases from V and 2 bases from J, with 7 bases between. The CDR3, as DNA: TGTGCCAGCAGCCAGACAAACAACTATGGCTACACCTTC. This gives the protein CASSQTNNYGYTF.

There are a few counts of this clone. The chain carries TRBV4-1 and TRBJ2-1; D not certain. The V end was cut by 4 bases, the J end by 5 bases, with 12 bases between. CDR3 size: 14 residues. CDR1 and CDR2 (germline): MGHRA, YSYEKL. The chain's CDR3 is CASSPRLTDNEQFF. CDR3 nucleotides: TGCGCCAGCAGCCCAAGGCTAACAGACAATGAGCAGTTCTTC.

With regard to this clone: Other DNA sequences in this specimen translate into the identical CDR3. The rearrangement uses TRBV4-2 and TRBJ1-2; maybe TRBD1 (6 bases). CDR1 is LGHNA and CDR2 is YNFKEQ in the germline V gene. Trimming removed 1 base at V and 7 bases at J, with 13 bases between. CDR3 length: 14 residues. In nucleotides, the CDR3 is TGTGCCAGCAGCCAAGGGAGGGGGAGGGGTGGCTACACCTTC. Protein product: CASSQGRGRGGYTF.

This chain connects TRBV6-6 to TRBJ1-2; D possibly corresponds to TRBD1 (6 bases). V gave up 5 bases and J gave up 6 bases, with 10 bases separating them. In germline, CDR1 is MNHNY, CDR2 SVGAGI (reference sequence). This CDR3 is 12 amino acids long. The CDR3 is CASSRDIDGYTF. In DNA form, the CDR3 reads TGTGCCAGCAGTCGGGACATTGATGGCTACACCTTC.

The rearrangement links TRBV7-9 to TRBJ2-7, with 9 bases fitting TRBD1. Germline CDR1 and CDR2: SEHNR and FQNEAQ (reference sequence). This CDR3 contains 17 residues. V was clipped by 6 bases and J by 3 bases; unmatched bases: 15. The CDR3 loop reads CASSSPGQGSRRYEQYF. The CDR3 DNA is TGTGCCAGCAGTTCACCGGGACAGGGTAGTCGGCGCTACGAGCAGTACTTC.

The V and J genes are TRBV7-2 and TRBJ2-1; 12 bases agree with TRBD2. The CDR3 totals 15 residues. Germline loops: CDR1 SGHTA, CDR2 FQGNSA. V lost 4 bases and J lost 10; bases outside the gene matches: 8. This CDR3 reads CASSSGTSGQGEQFF. CDR3 in DNA: TGTGCCAGCAGCTCCGGGACTAGCGGGCAAGGCGAGCAGTTCTTC.

The chain couples TRBV18 to TRBJ1-6, with D perhaps TRBD1 (5 bases). Germline V CDR1 and CDR2: KGHSH, LQKENI. The V gene lost 0 bases and the J gene lost 7 bases, with 16 bases spanning the gap. The CDR3 has 17 amino acids. The CDR3 DNA reads TGTGCCAGCTCACCACCTGCGTGGGGCACTGTCAATTCACCCCTCCACTTT. Translating it yields CASSPPAWGTVNSPLHF.

The rearrangement joins TRBV5-1 to TRBJ2-1; 9 positions agree with TRBD2. Germline V gene lookup returns CDR1 SGHRS and CDR2 YFSETQ. V lost 4 bases, J lost 2 bases, and 7 bases stayed unmatched. The length of the CDR3 is 16 residues. The chain's CDR3 is CASSLLAGGAYNEQFF. The CDR3 coding sequence is TGCGCCAGCAGCCTCTTGGCGGGAGGGGCCTACAATGAGCAGTTCTTC.

The chain links TRBV5-4 to TRBJ2-1, with TRBD2 matching over 10 bases. The J segment lost 4 bases and the V segment lost 2 bases, leaving 6 bases of the junction unmatched. CDR3 length: 16 residues. The germline CDR1 and CDR2 sequences are SGHNT and YYREEE (reference sequence). The CDR3 DNA sequence: TGTGCCAGCAGCTTCGATGGGACTAGCGTTTACAATGAGCAGTTCTTC. This translates into CASSFDGTSVYNEQFF.

Comment on this clone: Germline is not matched at one junction end, which may reflect a read error. The CDR3 here is CASSISGTGVKTEAFF. CDR3 DNA: TGTGCCAGTAGTATTTCGGGGACAGGGGTGAAAACTGAAGCTTTCTTT. The chain uses TRBV19 and TRBJ1-1, with 10 bases lining up with TRBD1. Germline loops: CDR1 LNHDA, CDR2 SQIVND (reference sequence). The CDR3 is made up of 16 amino acids.